The rows below give T cell receptor beta chains drawn from one sample of a study of T cell responses to AZD1222 COVID-19 vaccine. Only in-frame clones appear in the TCRdb table, and some are missing; sequencing was by immunoSEQ multiplex PCR. The sample lists some 36,000 clones; roughly 91% were seen once. The input for sequencing was peripheral blood, taken on day 0 of AZD1222 vaccination. These receptors came from an adult in good health. Both conserved end residues are part of each CDR3.

v_gene	j_gene	CDR3aa
TRBV7-9	TRBJ2-7	CASAGSSYEQYF
TRBV19	TRBJ2-3	CASSIRGKTDTQYF
TRBV7-9	TRBJ2-7	CASSLTSGKVEQYF
TRBV3-1/TRBV3-2	TRBJ2-1	CASSQERLAVDNEQFF
TRBV6-5	TRBJ2-7	CASSSRTETYEQYF
TRBV3-1/TRBV3-2	TRBJ1-6	CASSQEGGSSYNSPLHF
TRBV9	TRBJ2-1	CASSALRGKANEQFF
TRBV6-5	TRBJ1-6	CASYSTGSHSPLHF
TRBV7-8	TRBJ2-3	CASSLGLAERTDTQYF
TRBV4-1	TRBJ1-5	CASSQGGPGGAGWPQHF
TRBV6-5	TRBJ2-7	CASSRWTGAYEQYF
TRBV5-5	TRBJ1-4	CASSLVGREKLFF
TRBV11-2	TRBJ2-7	CAGSSGNSYEQYF
TRBV7-9	TRBJ2-3	CASSFGDTQYF
TRBV28	TRBJ2-2	CASSFTGGYTGELFF
TRBV21-1	TRBJ1-2	CASSKKGGGAYGYTF
TRBV7-9	TRBJ1-5	CASSLSTQPQHF
TRBV7-2	TRBJ1-2	CASSLGGSGQGYYGYTF
TRBV6-1	TRBJ2-1	CASSDTAGTYNEQFF
TRBV5-1	TRBJ2-1	CASSPFLSSYNEQFF
TRBV29-1	TRBJ1-2	CSVELSGEGYTF
TRBV6-5	TRBJ1-5	CASSYPMGNQPQHF
TRBV6-6	TRBJ1-2	CASSRAGDGYTF
TRBV7-2	TRBJ2-3	CASSLNGATDTQYF
TRBV2	TRBJ2-3	CASTGLAGGSTSTDTQYF
TRBV9	TRBJ2-4	CASSVDGSGGKIPHF
TRBV7-7	TRBJ2-3	CASSPLVRTSGTDTQYF
TRBV6-5	TRBJ2-5	CASSTPGLAQETQYF
TRBV7-9	TRBJ2-6	CASSLDRGPGANVLTF
TRBV28	TRBJ1-1	CASSLGGMGRATEAFF
TRBV5-8	TRBJ2-1	CASSFTTNEQFF
TRBV6-5	TRBJ1-2	CASSYSNSLNYGYTF
TRBV24-1	TRBJ2-7	CATSDPGTGLRDEQYF
TRBV5-1	TRBJ1-1	CASSQGELNEAFF
TRBV19	TRBJ1-3	CASGGTIYF
TRBV19	TRBJ1-2	CASSPLNYGYTF
TRBV4-2	TRBJ2-3	CASSRGDGRTDTQYF
TRBV9	TRBJ1-1	CASSVNVGAEAFF
TRBV2	TRBJ2-1	CASNTYRDRELGEQFF